This T cell receptor beta chain came from a study of cytomegalovirus exposure and HLA in healthy donors. Study results and limitations: The authors later linked a missense DCLRE1C variant to TCR beta V- and J-gene trimming.

Germline V CDR1 and CDR2: SGHKS, YYEKEE (reference sequence). Trimming removed 4 bases from V and 7 bases from J; junction bases left unmatched: 7. The CDR3 totals 14 residues. The PCR employed 60 Vbeta primers together with 13 Jbeta primers. This table comes from immunoSEQ multiplex PCR, and its TCRdb copy is limited to in-frame clones, with some not included. This table holds 170,000 or so clones, 70% to 85% found once. As for this clone: The antigen is not known.

This TCR was sampled from a woman between 55 and 75 years old in good health and CMV-seropositive. The specimen sequenced was PBMCs. The chain has TRBV5-5 and TRBJ1-5; 8 bases are shared with TRBD1. CDR3 sequence (DNA): TGTGCCAGCAGCCGCATACAGGGGGACCAGCCCCAGCATTTT. Translating gives CASSRIQGDQPQHF.